This is a list of T cell receptor beta chains from one sample in a study of shared clonotypes between healthy human individuals. TCRdb's copy holds only in-frame clones and misses some; the assay was immunoSEQ multiplex PCR. The sample lists under 1,100,000 clones; 75% to 80% were seen once. Sequencing input: memory CD4+ T cells from PBMCs. These receptors originate from a man in his late teens or twenties in good health. Some clones in this sample may be carry-over from other donors' samples. Each CDR3 is given with its conserved first and last residue. The D gene is left open where the match is weak. The listing skips clone size in some rows; elsewhere it reads once, few, many or a size class.

d_call: -
v_call: TRBV28
clone_size: -
j_call: TRBJ1-4
cdr3_aa: CASSLQGQGIEKLFF
cdr3_nt: TGTGCCAGCAGCCTCCAGGGGCAGGGGATTGAAAAACTGTTTTTT

d_call: -
v_call: TRBV9
clone_size: few
j_call: TRBJ1-2
cdr3_aa: CASSVVGPYGYTF
cdr3_nt: TGTGCCAGCAGCGTAGTTGGGCCCTATGGCTACACCTTC

d_call: TRBD1
v_call: TRBV4-3
clone_size: once
j_call: TRBJ2-7
cdr3_aa: CASSQEYRGHEQYF
cdr3_nt: TGCGCCAGCAGCCAAGAGTACAGGGGTCACGAGCAGTACTTC

d_call: TRBD2
v_call: TRBV10-1
clone_size: -
j_call: TRBJ2-2
cdr3_aa: CASLSGLAENTGELFF
cdr3_nt: TGCGCCAGCCTATCTGGACTAGCGGAGAACACCGGGGAGCTGTTTTTT

d_call: TRBD1
v_call: TRBV6-1
clone_size: -
j_call: TRBJ2-7
cdr3_aa: CASSLGQVAYEQYF
cdr3_nt: TGTGCCAGCAGTCTGGGACAGGTCGCCTACGAGCAGTACTTC

d_call: -
v_call: TRBV14
clone_size: -
j_call: TRBJ1-2
cdr3_aa: CASSQNANYGYTF
cdr3_nt: TGTGCCAGCAGCCAAAACGCTAACTATGGCTACACCTTC

d_call: TRBD1
v_call: TRBV7-3
clone_size: few
j_call: TRBJ2-5
cdr3_aa: CASSQGAQETQYF
cdr3_nt: TGTGCCAGCAGCCAGGGGGCCCAAGAGACCCAGTACTTC

d_call: -
v_call: TRBV28
clone_size: -
j_call: TRBJ1-1
cdr3_aa: CASRYDRTNTEAFF
cdr3_nt: TGTGCCAGCAGATACGACAGAACTAACACTGAAGCTTTCTTT

d_call: -
v_call: TRBV6-1
clone_size: many
j_call: TRBJ1-1
cdr3_aa: CASSEGQSLGAFF
cdr3_nt: TGTGCCAGCAGTGAAGGACAGAGCCTCGGAGCTTTCTTT

d_call: -
v_call: TRBV7-3
clone_size: few
j_call: TRBJ2-2
cdr3_aa: CASSFSNTGELFF
cdr3_nt: TGTGCCAGCAGCTTCTCCAACACCGGGGAGCTGTTTTTT

d_call: TRBD2
v_call: TRBV7-2
clone_size: -
j_call: TRBJ2-6
cdr3_aa: CARGRVPLSSGANVLTF
cdr3_nt: TGTGCCAGGGGGAGGGTTCCCCTCAGCTCTGGGGCCAACGTCCTGACTTTC

d_call: TRBD1
v_call: TRBV5-1
clone_size: -
j_call: TRBJ2-1
cdr3_aa: CASSYTGTGPNNEQFF
cdr3_nt: TGCGCCAGCAGCTACACCGGGACAGGGCCGAACAATGAGCAGTTCTTC

d_call: -
v_call: TRBV7-9
clone_size: -
j_call: TRBJ1-1
cdr3_aa: CASSPRTGVRANTEAFF
cdr3_nt: TGTGCCAGCAGCCCTCGAACAGGCGTCCGAGCTAACACTGAAGCTTTCTTT

d_call: -
v_call: TRBV9
clone_size: -
j_call: TRBJ2-1
cdr3_aa: CASRRDGQSSYNEQFF
cdr3_nt: TGTGCCAGCAGAAGGGACGGTCAGAGCTCCTACAATGAGCAGTTCTTC

d_call: -
v_call: TRBV28
clone_size: -
j_call: TRBJ1-1
cdr3_aa: CASSPTGLARGTEAFF
cdr3_nt: TGTGCCAGCAGTCCCACGGGACTAGCAAGGGGGACTGAAGCTTTCTTT

d_call: TRBD1
v_call: TRBV19
clone_size: -
j_call: TRBJ1-2
cdr3_aa: CASSQPGQGKRGYTF
cdr3_nt: TGTGCCAGTAGTCAACCGGGACAGGGTAAGAGAGGCTACACCTTC

d_call: -
v_call: TRBV6-6
clone_size: -
j_call: TRBJ1-2
cdr3_aa: CASSYGANYGYTF
cdr3_nt: TGTGCCAGCAGTTACGGGGCTAACTATGGCTACACCTTC

d_call: TRBD1
v_call: TRBV7-2
clone_size: -
j_call: TRBJ2-3
cdr3_aa: CASSWRTGGGDTQYF
cdr3_nt: TGTGCCAGCAGCTGGAGGACAGGCGGCGGGGATACGCAGTATTTT

d_call: -
v_call: TRBV4-3
clone_size: -
j_call: TRBJ2-3
cdr3_aa: CASSQGPGQDTQYF
cdr3_nt: TGCGCCAGCAGCCAAGGACCAGGCCAAGATACGCAGTATTTT

d_call: TRBD1
v_call: TRBV18
clone_size: -
j_call: TRBJ1-1
cdr3_aa: CASSPPTGARETEAFF
cdr3_nt: TGTGCCAGCTCACCACCAACAGGGGCGAGGGAGACTGAAGCTTTCTTT

d_call: TRBD1
v_call: TRBV27
clone_size: -
j_call: TRBJ1-4
cdr3_aa: CASSVRDRAEKLFF
cdr3_nt: TGTGCCAGCAGCGTCCGGGACAGGGCTGAAAAACTGTTTTTT

d_call: TRBD2
v_call: TRBV7-3
clone_size: -
j_call: TRBJ2-2
cdr3_aa: CASSLTAGVGTGELFF
cdr3_nt: TGTGCCAGCAGCTTAACGGCGGGAGTGGGAACCGGGGAGCTGTTTTTT

d_call: TRBD1
v_call: TRBV6-5
clone_size: -
j_call: TRBJ2-5
cdr3_aa: CASSYDGAGGRETQYF
cdr3_nt: TGTGCCAGCAGTTACGATGGGGCAGGGGGCCGAGAGACCCAGTACTTC

d_call: -
v_call: TRBV5-6
clone_size: -
j_call: TRBJ1-1
cdr3_aa: CASSLLPGAGAGTEAFF
cdr3_nt: TGTGCCAGCAGCTTGCTCCCGGGCGCGGGGGCGGGCACTGAAGCTTTCTTT

d_call: -
v_call: TRBV19
clone_size: -
j_call: TRBJ1-5
cdr3_aa: CASSINGVGQPQHF
cdr3_nt: TGTGCCAGTAGTATTAATGGTGTTGGTCAGCCCCAGCATTTT

d_call: TRBD2
v_call: TRBV28
clone_size: -
j_call: TRBJ2-3
cdr3_aa: CASSLVGSGSPDTQYF
cdr3_nt: TGTGCCAGCAGTTTAGTGGGTAGCGGGAGTCCAGATACGCAGTATTTT

d_call: -
v_call: TRBV18
clone_size: -
j_call: TRBJ2-3
cdr3_aa: CASYGAISRDTQYF
cdr3_nt: TGTGCCAGCTATGGGGCAATCTCGAGGGATACGCAGTATTTT

d_call: TRBD2
v_call: TRBV6-1
clone_size: -
j_call: TRBJ2-1
cdr3_aa: CASSVGLAGLRSYNEQFF
cdr3_nt: TGTGCCAGCAGTGTAGGACTAGCGGGACTTCGCTCCTACAATGAGCAGTTCTTC

d_call: -
v_call: TRBV4-1
clone_size: -
j_call: TRBJ1-2
cdr3_aa: CASSQGTGSNYGYTF
cdr3_nt: TGCGCCAGCAGCCAAGGAACAGGGTCAAACTATGGCTACACCTTC

d_call: -
v_call: TRBV6-5
clone_size: -
j_call: TRBJ2-7
cdr3_aa: CASSSPGPVGTYEQYF
cdr3_nt: TGTGCCAGCAGTTCCCCCGGCCCGGTCGGAACCTACGAGCAGTACTTC

d_call: TRBD2
v_call: TRBV6-5
clone_size: -
j_call: TRBJ2-7
cdr3_aa: CASRLAGPIYEQYF
cdr3_nt: TGTGCCAGCAGACTAGCGGGACCCATATACGAGCAGTACTTC

d_call: -
v_call: TRBV30
clone_size: -
j_call: TRBJ2-2
cdr3_aa: CAWSEENTGELFF
cdr3_nt: TGTGCCTGGAGTGAGGAAAACACCGGGGAGCTGTTTTTT

d_call: -
v_call: TRBV11-2
clone_size: -
j_call: TRBJ2-5
cdr3_aa: CASSLYHQETQYF
cdr3_nt: TGTGCCAGCAGCTTATACCACCAAGAGACCCAGTACTTC

d_call: TRBD1
v_call: TRBV11-2
clone_size: few
j_call: TRBJ1-4
cdr3_aa: CASSPGQTEKLFF
cdr3_nt: TGTGCCAGCAGCCCGGGACAGACTGAAAAACTGTTTTTT

d_call: -
v_call: TRBV6-6
clone_size: -
j_call: TRBJ1-2
cdr3_aa: CASSYRVDYGYTF
cdr3_nt: TGTGCCAGCAGTTACAGGGTTGACTATGGCTACACCTTC

d_call: -
v_call: TRBV25-1
clone_size: -
j_call: TRBJ1-4
cdr3_aa: CASSEYVLTGGLFF
cdr3_nt: TGTGCCAGCAGTGAATATGTTCTAACCGGGGGACTGTTTTTT

d_call: -
v_call: TRBV6-5
clone_size: few
j_call: TRBJ1-3
cdr3_aa: CASSYSSETSGNTIYF
cdr3_nt: TGTGCCAGCAGTTACTCATCGGAGACCTCTGGAAACACCATATATTTT

d_call: -
v_call: TRBV28
clone_size: -
j_call: TRBJ1-3
cdr3_aa: CASTRTSGNTIYF
cdr3_nt: TGTGCCAGTACAAGAACCAGTGGAAACACCATATATTTT